This note documents a single TCR beta chain sequence. Its target is not known. Assay execution proceeded at the deep level. Per the original methods: ImmunoSEQ gave junction-only sequences without quality scores, so filtering differed. Profiling relied on immunoSEQ multiplex PCR, and the TCRdb table lists in-frame clones only, not all of them. The DNA gave D and trimming, while V, J and clone size come from that table. The sample comprises 2 million to 2.5 million clones, approximately 96% of which are singletons, and 0.1% to 0.15% rests with the top ten. The data were obtained in a study of shared clonotypes between healthy human individuals. Study donors comprised healthy, HIV-negative adults devoid of recent acute infection or vaccination. The study, taken as a whole, reports: Among a handful of donors, approximately 5.4% of naive CD4 clonotypes were found in common.

CDR3 length equals 20 residues. CDR1 is MNHEY, CDR2 SMNVEV, per germline (reference sequence). Trimming took 1 base from V and 4 from J; bases not matched to a gene: 14. The chain carries TRBV27 and TRBJ2-7, with 15 positions matching TRBD2. The sequence was collected from a man aged 18-30 years in good health. The specimen sequenced was naive CD4+ T cells sorted from blood. Documented subset: CD45RA+ positively selected. CDR3 bases: TGTGCCAGCAGTTTATACGGAGGGACTAGCGGGAGGTTAGGGGTTTACGAGCAGTACTTC. It is translated as CASSLYGGTSGRLGVYEQYF.